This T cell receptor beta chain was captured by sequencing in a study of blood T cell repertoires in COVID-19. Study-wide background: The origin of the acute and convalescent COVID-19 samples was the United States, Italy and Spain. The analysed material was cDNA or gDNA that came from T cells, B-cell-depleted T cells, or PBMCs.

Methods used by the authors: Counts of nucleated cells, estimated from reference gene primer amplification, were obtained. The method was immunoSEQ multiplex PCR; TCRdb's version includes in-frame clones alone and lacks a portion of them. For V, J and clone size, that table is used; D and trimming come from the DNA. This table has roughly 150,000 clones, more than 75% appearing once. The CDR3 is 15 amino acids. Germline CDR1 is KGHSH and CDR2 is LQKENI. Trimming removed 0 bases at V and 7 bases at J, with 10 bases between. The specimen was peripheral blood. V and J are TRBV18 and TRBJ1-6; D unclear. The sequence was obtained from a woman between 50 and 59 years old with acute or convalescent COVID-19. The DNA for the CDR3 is TGTGCCAGCTCACCACCAAGCGGTAACAATTCACCCCTCCACTTT. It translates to CASSPPSGNNSPLHF.